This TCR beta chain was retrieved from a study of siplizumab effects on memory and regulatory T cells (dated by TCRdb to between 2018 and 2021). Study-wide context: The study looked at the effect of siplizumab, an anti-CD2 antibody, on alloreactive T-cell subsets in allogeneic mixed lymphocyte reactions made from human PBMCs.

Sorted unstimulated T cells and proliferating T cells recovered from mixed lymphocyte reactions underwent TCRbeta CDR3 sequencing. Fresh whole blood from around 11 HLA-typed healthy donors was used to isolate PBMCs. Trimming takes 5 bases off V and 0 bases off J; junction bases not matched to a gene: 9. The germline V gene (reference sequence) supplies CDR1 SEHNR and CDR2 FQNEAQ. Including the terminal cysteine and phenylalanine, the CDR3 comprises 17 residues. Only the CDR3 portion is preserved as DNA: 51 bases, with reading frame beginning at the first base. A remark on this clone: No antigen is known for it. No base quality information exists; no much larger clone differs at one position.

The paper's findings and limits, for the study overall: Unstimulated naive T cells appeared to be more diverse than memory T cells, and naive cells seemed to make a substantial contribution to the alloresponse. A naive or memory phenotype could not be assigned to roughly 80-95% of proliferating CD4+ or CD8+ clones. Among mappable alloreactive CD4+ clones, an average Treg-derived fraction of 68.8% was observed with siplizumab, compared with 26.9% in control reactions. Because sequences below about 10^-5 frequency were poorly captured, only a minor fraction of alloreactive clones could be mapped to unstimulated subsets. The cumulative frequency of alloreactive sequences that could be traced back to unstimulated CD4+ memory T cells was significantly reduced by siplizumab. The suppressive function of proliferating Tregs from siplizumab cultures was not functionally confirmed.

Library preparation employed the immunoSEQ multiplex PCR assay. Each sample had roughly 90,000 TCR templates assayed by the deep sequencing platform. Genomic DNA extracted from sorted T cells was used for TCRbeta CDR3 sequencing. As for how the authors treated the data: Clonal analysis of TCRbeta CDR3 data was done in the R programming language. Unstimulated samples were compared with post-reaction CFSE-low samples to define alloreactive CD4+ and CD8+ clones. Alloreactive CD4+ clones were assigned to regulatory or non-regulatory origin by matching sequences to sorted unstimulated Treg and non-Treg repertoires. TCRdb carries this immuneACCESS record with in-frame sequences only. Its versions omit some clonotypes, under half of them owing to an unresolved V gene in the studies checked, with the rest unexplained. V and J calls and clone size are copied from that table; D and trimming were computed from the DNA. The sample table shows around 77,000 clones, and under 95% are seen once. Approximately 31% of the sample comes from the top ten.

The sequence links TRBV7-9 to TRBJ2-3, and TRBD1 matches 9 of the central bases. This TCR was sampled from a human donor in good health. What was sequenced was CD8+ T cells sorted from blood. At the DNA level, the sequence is TGTGCCAGCAGCCCCGGACAGGGGCTTTGGAGCACAGATACGCAGTATTTT. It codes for CASSPGQGLWSTDTQYF.